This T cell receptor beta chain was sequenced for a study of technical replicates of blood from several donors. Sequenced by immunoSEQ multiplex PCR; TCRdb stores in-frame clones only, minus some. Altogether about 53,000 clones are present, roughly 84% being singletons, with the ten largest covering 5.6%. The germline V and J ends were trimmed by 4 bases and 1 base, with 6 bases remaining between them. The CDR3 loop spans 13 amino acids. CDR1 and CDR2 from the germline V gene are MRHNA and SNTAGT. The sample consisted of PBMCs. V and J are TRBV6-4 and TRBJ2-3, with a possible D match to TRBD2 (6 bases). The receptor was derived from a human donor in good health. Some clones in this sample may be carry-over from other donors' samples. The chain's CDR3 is CASSASGTDTQYF. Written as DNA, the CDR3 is TGTGCCAGCAGTGCTAGCGGCACAGATACGCAGTATTTT.